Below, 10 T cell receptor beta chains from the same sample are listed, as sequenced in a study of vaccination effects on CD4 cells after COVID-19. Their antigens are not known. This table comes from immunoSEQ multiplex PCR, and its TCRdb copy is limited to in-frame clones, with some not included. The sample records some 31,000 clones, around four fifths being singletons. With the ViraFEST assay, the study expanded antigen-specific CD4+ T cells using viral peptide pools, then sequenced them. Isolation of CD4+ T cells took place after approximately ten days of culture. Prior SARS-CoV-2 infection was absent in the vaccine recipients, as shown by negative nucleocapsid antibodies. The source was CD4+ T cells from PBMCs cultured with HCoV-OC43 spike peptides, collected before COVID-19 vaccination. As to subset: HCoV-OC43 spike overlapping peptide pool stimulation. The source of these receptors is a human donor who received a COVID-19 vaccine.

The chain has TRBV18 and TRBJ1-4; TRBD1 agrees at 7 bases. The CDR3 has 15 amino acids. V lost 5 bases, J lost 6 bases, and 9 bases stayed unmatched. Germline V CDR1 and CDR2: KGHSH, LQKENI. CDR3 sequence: CASSTQGTSDEKLFF. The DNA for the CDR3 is TGTGCCAGCTCAACACAGGGGACGTCAGATGAAAAACTGTTTTTT. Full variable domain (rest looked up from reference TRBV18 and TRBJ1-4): NAGVMQNPRHLVRRRGQEARLRCSPMKGHSHVYWYRQLPEEGLKFMVYLQKENIIDESGMPKERFSAEFPKEGPSILRIQQVVRGDSAAYFCASSTQGTSDEKLFFGSGTQLSVL.

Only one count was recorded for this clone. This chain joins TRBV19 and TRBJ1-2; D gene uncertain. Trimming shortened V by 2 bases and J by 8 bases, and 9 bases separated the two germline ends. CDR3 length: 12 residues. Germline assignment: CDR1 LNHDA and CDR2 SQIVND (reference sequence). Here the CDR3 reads CASSIPTRGYTF. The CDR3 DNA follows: TGTGCCAGTAGTATACCGACGAGGGGCTACACCTTC.

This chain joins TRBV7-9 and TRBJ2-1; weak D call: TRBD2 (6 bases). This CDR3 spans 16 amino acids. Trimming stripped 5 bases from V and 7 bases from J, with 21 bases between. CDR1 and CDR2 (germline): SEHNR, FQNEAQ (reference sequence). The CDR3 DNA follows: TGTGCCAGCAGCGCACCCCCGGGACGGGGGATGAATGAGCAGTTCTTC. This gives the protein CASSAPPGRGMNEQFF.

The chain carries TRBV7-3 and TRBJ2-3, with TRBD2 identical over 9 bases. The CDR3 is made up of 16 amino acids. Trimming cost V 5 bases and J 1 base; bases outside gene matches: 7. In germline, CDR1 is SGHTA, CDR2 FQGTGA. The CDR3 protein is CASSGGGASGTDTQYF. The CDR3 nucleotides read TGTGCCAGCAGCGGCGGGGGGGCATCCGGCACAGATACGCAGTATTTT.

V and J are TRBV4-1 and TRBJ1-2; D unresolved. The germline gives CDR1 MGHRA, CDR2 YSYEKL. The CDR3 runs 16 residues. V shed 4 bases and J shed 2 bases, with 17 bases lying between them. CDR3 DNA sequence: TGCGCCAGCAGCCTACATCAAACCGGAGGGAACTATGGCTACACCTTC. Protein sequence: CASSLHQTGGNYGYTF.

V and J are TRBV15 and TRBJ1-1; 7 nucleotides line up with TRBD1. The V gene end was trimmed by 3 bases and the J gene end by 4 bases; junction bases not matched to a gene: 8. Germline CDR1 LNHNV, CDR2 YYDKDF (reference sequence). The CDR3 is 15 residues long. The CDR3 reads CATSSWTGRSTEAFF. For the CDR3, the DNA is TGTGCCACCAGCAGTTGGACAGGCAGGAGCACTGAAGCTTTCTTT. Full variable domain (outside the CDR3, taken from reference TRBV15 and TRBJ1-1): DAMVIQNPRYQVTQFGKPVTLSCSQTLNHNVMYWYQQKSSQAPKLLFHYYDKDFNNEADTPDNFQSRRPNTSFCFLDIRSPGLGDTAMYLCATSSWTGRSTEAFFGQGTRLTVV.

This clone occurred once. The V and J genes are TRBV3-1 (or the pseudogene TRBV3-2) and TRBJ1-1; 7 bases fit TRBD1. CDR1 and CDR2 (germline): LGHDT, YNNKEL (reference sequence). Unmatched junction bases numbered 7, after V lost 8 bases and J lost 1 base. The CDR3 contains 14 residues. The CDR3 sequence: CASVPGQSNTEAFF. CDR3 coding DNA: TGTGCCAGCGTACCGGGACAGTCGAACACTGAAGCTTTCTTT.

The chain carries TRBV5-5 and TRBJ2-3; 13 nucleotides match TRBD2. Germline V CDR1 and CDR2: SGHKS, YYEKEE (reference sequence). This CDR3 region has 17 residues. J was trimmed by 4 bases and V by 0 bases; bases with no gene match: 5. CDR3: CASSLVGTSGVADTQYF. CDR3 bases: TGTGCCAGCAGCTTGGTCGGGACTAGCGGGGTTGCAGATACGCAGTATTTT. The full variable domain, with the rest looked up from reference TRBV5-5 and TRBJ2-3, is DAGVTQSPTHLIKTRGQQVTLRCSPISGHKSVSWYQQVLGQGPQFIFQYYEKEERGRGNFPDRFSARQFPNYSSELNVNALLLGDSALYLCASSLVGTSGVADTQYFGPGTRLTVL.

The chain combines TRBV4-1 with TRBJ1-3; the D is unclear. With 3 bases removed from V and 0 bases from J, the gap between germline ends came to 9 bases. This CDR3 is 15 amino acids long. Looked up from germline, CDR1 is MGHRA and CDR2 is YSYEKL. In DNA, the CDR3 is TGCGCCAGCAGCCATGGACCGATCTCTGGAAACACCATATATTTT. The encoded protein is CASSHGPISGNTIYF.

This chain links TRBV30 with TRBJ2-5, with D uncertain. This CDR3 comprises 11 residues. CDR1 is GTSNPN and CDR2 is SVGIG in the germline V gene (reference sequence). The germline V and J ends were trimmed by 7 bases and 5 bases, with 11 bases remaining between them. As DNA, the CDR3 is TGTGCCTTCCAGTCTGCCGAGACCCAGTACTTC. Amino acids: CAFQSAETQYF.